Listed below are T cell receptor beta chains from one sample, sequenced in a study of T cells in Graves' hyperthyroidism and ophthalmopathy. TCRdb recomputed calls from the multiplex PCR reads with MiXCR, one row per CDR3 protein. This table has about 320,000 distinct CDR3 sequences, 15% to 20% appearing once. The specimen was blood. The origin of the receptors is a man aged 25 to 40 with Graves' hyperthyroidism. The CDR3 runs from the conserved cysteine through the conserved F or W. Each record gives: D gene, clone size, J gene, V gene, CDR3 DNA, CDR3 protein. D genes are given only for firm matches. Size values are once, few and many counts, or a class for expanded clones, and some rows have none.

TRBD1 NA TRBJ2-7 TRBV27 TGTGCCAGCAGTTTCCCGGACGGACAGGGGGCGTTCAAGCAGTACTTC CASSFPDGQGAFKQYF
NA NA TRBJ2-2 TRBV29-1 TGCAGCGTTGTAAAGGGGAACACCGGGGAGCTGTTTTTT CSVVKGNTGELFF
TRBD2 NA TRBJ2-5 TRBV3-1 TGTGCCAGCGGGGCGGGAGGGCCGGGGACCCAGTACTTC CASGAGGPGTQYF
NA many TRBJ1-1 TRBV5-1 TGCGCCAGCAGCTTGGACCCGCCGCCTGAAGTGAACACTGAAGCTTTCTTT CASSLDPPPEVNTEAFF
NA few TRBJ2-7 TRBV3-1 TGTGCCAGTGAGAGCTCCTACGAGCAGTACTTC CASESSYEQYF
NA many TRBJ1-4 TRBV28 TGTGGGGCTGGGAGGACTAATGAAAAACTGTTTTTT CGAGRTNEKLFF
NA many TRBJ2-3 TRBV28 TGTGCCAGCAGTTTTCCCCTCAGGATCACTAGCACAGATACGCAGTATTTT CASSFPLRITSTDTQYF
TRBD2 many TRBJ2-3 TRBV2 TGTGCCAGCAGTGAGAGGACTAGCGGGGGCGTCACAGATACGCAGTATTTT CASSERTSGGVTDTQYF
NA NA TRBJ2-7 TRBV28 TGTGCCAGCAGTTTTAGTCGGTACGAGCAGTACTTC CASSFSRYEQYF
TRBD2 few TRBJ2-5 TRBV4-2 TGTGCCAGCAGTCGGACTAGCGGGAGGGCCGGGGAGACCCAGTACTTC CASSRTSGRAGETQYF
NA once TRBJ2-7 TRBV5-1 TGCGCCAGCAGCTGGGGATTAGGGCAGTACTTC CASSWGLGQYF
NA many TRBJ2-2 TRBV11-2 TGTGCCAGCAGCAAAAGCCCCGGGGAGCTGTTTTTT CASSKSPGELFF
NA many TRBJ2-6 TRBV12-3/TRBV12-4 TGTGCCAGCAGTTCCTGGGCCAACGTCCTGACTTTC CASSSWANVLTF
NA many TRBJ2-3 TRBV3-1 TGTGCCAGCAGCCAAGATCTGGAAGATACGCAGTATTTT CASSQDLEDTQYF
NA NA TRBJ2-1 TRBV6-1 TGTGCCAGCAGCCCACCCGGGATTAAGAAAAATGAGCAGTTCTTC CASSPPGIKKNEQFF
NA NA TRBJ2-7 TRBV7-8 TGTGCCAGCAGCTTAAACCCAGCCTACGAGCAGTACTTC CASSLNPAYEQYF
TRBD1 many TRBJ1-6 TRBV2 TGTGCCATCCCGTGGGGGACAGTATCTTCACCCCTCCACTTT CAIPWGTVSSPLHF
NA NA TRBJ2-3 TRBV12-3/TRBV12-4 TGTGCCAGCAGTGCGCCGGACGGGGAAAGCACAGATACGCAGTATTTT CASSAPDGESTDTQYF
NA NA TRBJ1-4 TRBV4-2 TGTGCCAGCAGCCAGGAGTCCGGGTCCTCAAATGAAAAACTGTTTTTT CASSQESGSSNEKLFF
NA few TRBJ1-6 TRBV7-2 TGTGCCAGCAGCTTAGCGATCGACGGGACGGCTAATTCACCCCTCCACTTT CASSLAIDGTANSPLHF
NA many TRBJ2-5 TRBV30 TGTGCCACTTCAGGGCAGGGAGAGACCCAGTACTTC CATSGQGETQYF
NA few TRBJ2-5 TRBV5-4 TGTGCCAGCAGCTTGATGGCGGGAAGGGAGACCCAGTACTTC CASSLMAGRETQYF
TRBD1 NA TRBJ1-2 TRBV30 TGTGCCTGGCGGACAGGGGCATATGGCTACACCTTC CAWRTGAYGYTF
NA many TRBJ2-5 TRBV28 TGTGCCAGCAGTTCCGGACTCCTGATTTGGACCCAGTACTTC CASSSGLLIWTQYF
TRBD1 many TRBJ2-1 TRBV2 TGTGCCAGCAGTACCAATGTCAGGGGGCTGGGTGAGCAGTTCTTC CASSTNVRGLGEQFF
TRBD1 few TRBJ1-3 TRBV27 TGTGCCAGCAGTCCCGCAGGGGGCTTTGGAAACACCATATATTTT CASSPAGGFGNTIYF
NA many TRBJ2-7 TRBV3-1 TGTGCCAGCAGCCGTCGGCGGGGCGGGTACGAGCAGTACTTC CASSRRRGGYEQYF
NA many TRBJ1-1 TRBV2 TGTGCCTCCACTCCCGACCAGAACACTGAAGCTTTCTTT CASTPDQNTEAFF
NA few TRBJ2-2 TRBV11-2 TGTGCCAGCAGGGACGATGTGATGTGGCACACCGGGGAGCTGTTTTTT CASRDDVMWHTGELFF
TRBD1 few TRBJ2-2 TRBV12-3/TRBV12-4 TGTGCCAGCTCCCCGGTGGGGACAGTGGGACCCGGGGAGCTGTTTTTT CASSPVGTVGPGELFF
TRBD2 many TRBJ2-3 TRBV2 TGTGCCAGCACCGGAGGTAGCGGGAGGGGAACGCAGTATTTT CASTGGSGRGTQYF